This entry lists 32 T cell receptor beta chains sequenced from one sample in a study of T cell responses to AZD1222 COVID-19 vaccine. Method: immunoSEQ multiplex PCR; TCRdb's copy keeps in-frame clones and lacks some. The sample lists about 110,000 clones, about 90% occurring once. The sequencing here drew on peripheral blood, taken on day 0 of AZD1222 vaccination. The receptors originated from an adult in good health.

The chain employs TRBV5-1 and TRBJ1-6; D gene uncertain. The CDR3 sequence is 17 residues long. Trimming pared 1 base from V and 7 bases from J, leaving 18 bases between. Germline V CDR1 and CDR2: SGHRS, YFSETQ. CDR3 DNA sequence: TGCGCCAGCAGCTTGTTCCCGGAGTCGAGCAGGAATTCACCCCTCCACTTT. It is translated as CASSLFPESSRNSPLHF.

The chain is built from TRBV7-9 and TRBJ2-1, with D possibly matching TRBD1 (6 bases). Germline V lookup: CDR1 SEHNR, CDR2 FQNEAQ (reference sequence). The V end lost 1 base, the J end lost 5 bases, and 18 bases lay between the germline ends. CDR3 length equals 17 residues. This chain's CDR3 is CASSLDQGFVGNNEQFF. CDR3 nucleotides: TGTGCCAGCAGCTTAGATCAGGGGTTTGTGGGGAACAATGAGCAGTTCTTC.

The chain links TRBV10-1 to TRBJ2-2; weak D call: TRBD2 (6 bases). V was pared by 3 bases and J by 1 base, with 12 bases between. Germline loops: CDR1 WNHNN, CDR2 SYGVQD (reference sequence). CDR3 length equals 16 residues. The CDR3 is CASSDIRRGNTGELFF. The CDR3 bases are TGCGCCAGCAGTGATATCCGGCGGGGGAACACCGGGGAGCTGTTTTTT.

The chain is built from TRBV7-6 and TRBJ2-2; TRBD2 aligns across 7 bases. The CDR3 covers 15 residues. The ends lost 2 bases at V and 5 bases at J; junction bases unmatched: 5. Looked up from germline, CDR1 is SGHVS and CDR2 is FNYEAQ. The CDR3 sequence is CASSLSRGWTGELFF. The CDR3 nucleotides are TGTGCCAGCAGCTTATCGCGGGGGTGGACCGGGGAGCTGTTTTTT.

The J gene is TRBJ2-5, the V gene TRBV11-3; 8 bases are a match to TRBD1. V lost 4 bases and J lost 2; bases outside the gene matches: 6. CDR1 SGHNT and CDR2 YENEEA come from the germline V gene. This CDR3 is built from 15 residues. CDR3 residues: CASSSEGQGQETQYF. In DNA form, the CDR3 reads TGTGCCAGCAGCTCAGAAGGACAGGGTCAAGAGACCCAGTACTTC.

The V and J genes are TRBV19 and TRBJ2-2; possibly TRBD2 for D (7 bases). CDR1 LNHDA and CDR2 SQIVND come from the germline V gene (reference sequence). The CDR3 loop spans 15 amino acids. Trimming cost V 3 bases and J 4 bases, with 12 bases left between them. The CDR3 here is CASSIRGGGTGELFF. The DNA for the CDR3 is TGTGCCAGTAGTATTAGGGGGGGTGGCACCGGGGAGCTGTTTTTT. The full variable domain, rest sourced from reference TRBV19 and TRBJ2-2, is DGGITQSPKYLFRKEGQNVTLSCEQNLNHDAMYWYRQDPGQGLRLIYYSQIVNDFQKGDIAEGYSVSREKKESFPLTVTSAQKNPTAFYLCASSIRGGGTGELFFGEGSRLTVL.

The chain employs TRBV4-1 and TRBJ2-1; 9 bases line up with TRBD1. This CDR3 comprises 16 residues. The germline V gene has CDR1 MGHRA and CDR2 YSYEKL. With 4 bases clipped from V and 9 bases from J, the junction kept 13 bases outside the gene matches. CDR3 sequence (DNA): TGCGCCAGCAGCCCTCACGGGGACAGGGATAGTAGTGAGCAGTTCTTC. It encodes CASSPHGDRDSSEQFF.

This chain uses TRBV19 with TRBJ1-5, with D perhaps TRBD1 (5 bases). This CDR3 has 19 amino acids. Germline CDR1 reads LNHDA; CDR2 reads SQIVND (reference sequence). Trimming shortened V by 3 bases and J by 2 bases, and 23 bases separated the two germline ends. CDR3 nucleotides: TGTGCCAGTAGTATCGAGACATCCTGGCGTGGGGGGGGCAATCAGCCCCAGCATTTT. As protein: CASSIETSWRGGGNQPQHF.

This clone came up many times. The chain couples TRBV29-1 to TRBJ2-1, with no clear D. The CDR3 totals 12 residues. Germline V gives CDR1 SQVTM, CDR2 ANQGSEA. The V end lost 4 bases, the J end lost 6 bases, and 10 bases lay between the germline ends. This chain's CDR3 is CSVVANPNEQFF. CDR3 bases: TGCAGCGTTGTCGCCAATCCCAATGAGCAGTTCTTC.

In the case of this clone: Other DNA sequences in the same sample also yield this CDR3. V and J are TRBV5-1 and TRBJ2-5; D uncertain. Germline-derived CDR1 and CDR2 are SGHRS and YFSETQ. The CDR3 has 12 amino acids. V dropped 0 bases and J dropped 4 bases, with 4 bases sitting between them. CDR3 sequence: CASSLAGETQYF. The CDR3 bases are TGCGCCAGCAGCTTGGCCGGAGAGACCCAGTACTTC.

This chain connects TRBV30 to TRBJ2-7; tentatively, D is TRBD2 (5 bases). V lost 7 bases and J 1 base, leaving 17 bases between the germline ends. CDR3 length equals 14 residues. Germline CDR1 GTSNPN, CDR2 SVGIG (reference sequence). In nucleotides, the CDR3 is TGTGCCTCCGATAACGGGGTAAGGTCCTACGAGCAGTACTTC. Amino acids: CASDNGVRSYEQYF.

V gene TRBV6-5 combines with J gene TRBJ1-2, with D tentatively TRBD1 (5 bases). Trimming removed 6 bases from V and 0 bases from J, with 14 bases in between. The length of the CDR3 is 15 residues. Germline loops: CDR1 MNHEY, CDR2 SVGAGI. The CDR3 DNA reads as TGTGCCAGCAGAACTTGGACACCCCCTAACTATGGCTACACCTTC. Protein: CASRTWTPPNYGYTF.

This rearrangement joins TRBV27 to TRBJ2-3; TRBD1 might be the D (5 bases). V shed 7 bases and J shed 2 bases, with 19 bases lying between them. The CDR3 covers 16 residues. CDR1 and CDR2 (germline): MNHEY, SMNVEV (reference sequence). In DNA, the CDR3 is TGTGCCAGCACAGTTGATTGGGGCTCTGTCACAGATACGCAGTATTTT. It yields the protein CASTVDWGSVTDTQYF.

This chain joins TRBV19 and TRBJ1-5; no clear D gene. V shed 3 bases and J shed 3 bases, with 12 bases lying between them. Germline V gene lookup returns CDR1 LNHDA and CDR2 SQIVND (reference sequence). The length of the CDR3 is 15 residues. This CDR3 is CASSIDLGLNQPQHF. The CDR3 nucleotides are TGTGCCAGTAGTATCGATCTGGGCCTCAATCAGCCCCAGCATTTT.

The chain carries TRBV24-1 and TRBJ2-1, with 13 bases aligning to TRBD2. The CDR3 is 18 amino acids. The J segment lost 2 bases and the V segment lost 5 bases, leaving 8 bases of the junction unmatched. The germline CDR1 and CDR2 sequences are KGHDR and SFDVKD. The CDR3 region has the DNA TGTGCCACCAGTGGCCATTGGACTAGCGGGAGCCCCTACAATGAGCAGTTCTTC. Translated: CATSGHWTSGSPYNEQFF.

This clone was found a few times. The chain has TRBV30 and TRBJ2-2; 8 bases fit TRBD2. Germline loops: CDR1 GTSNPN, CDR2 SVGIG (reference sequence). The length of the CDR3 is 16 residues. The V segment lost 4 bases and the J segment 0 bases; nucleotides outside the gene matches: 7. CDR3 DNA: TGTGCCTGGAATCGGGAGGGTAGAGCGAACACCGGGGAGCTGTTTTTT. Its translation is CAWNREGRANTGELFF.

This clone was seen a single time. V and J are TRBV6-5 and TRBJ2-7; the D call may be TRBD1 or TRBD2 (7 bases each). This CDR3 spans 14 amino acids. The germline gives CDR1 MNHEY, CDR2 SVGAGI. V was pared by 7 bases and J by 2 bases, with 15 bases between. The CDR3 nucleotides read TGTGCCAGCAACAAGGGAGGGGGCCCCTACGAGCAGTACTTC. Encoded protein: CASNKGGGPYEQYF.

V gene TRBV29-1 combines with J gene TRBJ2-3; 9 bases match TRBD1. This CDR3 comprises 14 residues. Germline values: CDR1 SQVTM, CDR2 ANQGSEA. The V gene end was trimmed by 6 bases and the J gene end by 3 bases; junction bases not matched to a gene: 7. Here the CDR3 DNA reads TGCAGCGTACCGAGACAGGGGGATACAGATACGCAGTATTTT. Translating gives CSVPRQGDTDTQYF.

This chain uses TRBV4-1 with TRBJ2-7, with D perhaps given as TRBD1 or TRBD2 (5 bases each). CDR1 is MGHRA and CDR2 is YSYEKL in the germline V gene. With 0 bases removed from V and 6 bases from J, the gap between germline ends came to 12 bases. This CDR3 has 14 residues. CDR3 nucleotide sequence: TGCGCCAGCAGCCAAGATCCAGGGACGAGCGAGCAGTACTTC. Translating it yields CASSQDPGTSEQYF.

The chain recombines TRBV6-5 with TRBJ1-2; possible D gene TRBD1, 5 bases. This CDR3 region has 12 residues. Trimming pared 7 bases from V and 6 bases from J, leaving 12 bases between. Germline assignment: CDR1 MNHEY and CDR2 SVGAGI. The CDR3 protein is CASTRGRHGYTF. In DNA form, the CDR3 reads TGTGCCAGCACCCGGGGCAGACATGGCTACACCTTC.

The CDR3 nucleotides are TGTGCCATCAGTGATTGGGCAGGGGAAGGCTCACCCCTCCACTTT. It specifies CAISDWAGEGSPLHF. The gene calls are TRBV10-3 and TRBJ1-6; TRBD1 might be the D (6 bases). The CDR3 loop spans 15 amino acids. Trimming cost V 3 bases and J 10 bases, with 16 bases left between them. Germline-derived CDR1 and CDR2 are ENHRY and SYGVKD.

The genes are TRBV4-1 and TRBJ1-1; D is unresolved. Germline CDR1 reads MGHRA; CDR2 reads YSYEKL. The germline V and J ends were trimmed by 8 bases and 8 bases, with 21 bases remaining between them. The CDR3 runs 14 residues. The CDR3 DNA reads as TGCGCCAGCCGAAGAGAAGCCCTGAGTCCCGAAGCTTTCTTT. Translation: CASRREALSPEAFF.

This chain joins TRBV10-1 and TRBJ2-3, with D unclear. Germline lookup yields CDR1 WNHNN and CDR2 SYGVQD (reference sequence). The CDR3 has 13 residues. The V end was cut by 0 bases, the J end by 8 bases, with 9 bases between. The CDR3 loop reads CASSESVSSTQYF. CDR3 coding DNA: TGCGCCAGCAGTGAGTCGGTTAGTTCTACGCAGTATTTT.

CDR3 region: CASSYKRATAANEKLFF. The CDR3 DNA follows: TGTGCCAGCAGCTATAAGAGGGCGACAGCGGCTAATGAAAAACTGTTTTTT. The V call is TRBV21-1, the J call TRBJ1-4. TRBV21-1 is described as a pseudogene. This CDR3 comprises 17 residues.

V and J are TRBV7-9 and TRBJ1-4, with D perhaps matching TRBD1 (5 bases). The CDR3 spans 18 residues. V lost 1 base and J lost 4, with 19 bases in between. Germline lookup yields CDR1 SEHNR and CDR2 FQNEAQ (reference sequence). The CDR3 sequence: CASSLDILTGDLNEKLFF. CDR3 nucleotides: TGTGCCAGCAGCTTAGATATCTTAACGGGGGACCTTAATGAAAAACTGTTTTTT. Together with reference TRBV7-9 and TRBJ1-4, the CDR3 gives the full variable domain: DTGVSQNPRHKITKRGQNVTFRCDPISEHNRLYWYRQTLGQGPEFLTYFQNEAQLEKSRLLSDRFSAERPKGSFSTLEIQRTEQGDSAMYLCASSLDILTGDLNEKLFFGSGTQLSVL.

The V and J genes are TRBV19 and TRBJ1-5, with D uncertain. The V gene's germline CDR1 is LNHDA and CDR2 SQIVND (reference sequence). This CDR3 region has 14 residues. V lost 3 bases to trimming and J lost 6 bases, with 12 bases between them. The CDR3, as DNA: TGTGCCAGTAGTATTCCTAGACTTGGTCAGCCCCAGCATTTT. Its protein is CASSIPRLGQPQHF.

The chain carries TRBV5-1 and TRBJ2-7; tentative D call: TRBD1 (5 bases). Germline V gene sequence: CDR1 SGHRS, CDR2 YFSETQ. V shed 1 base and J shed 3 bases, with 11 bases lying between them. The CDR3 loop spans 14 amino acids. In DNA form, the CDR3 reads TGCGCCAGCAGCTTGAGGGGTAGTGACTACGAGCAGTACTTC. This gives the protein CASSLRGSDYEQYF.

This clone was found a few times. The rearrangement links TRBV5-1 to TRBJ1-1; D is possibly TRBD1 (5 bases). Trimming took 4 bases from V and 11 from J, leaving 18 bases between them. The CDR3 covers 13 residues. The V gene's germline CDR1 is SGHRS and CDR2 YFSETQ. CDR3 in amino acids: CASSPRERGDAFF. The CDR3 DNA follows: TGCGCCAGCAGCCCTCGGGAGCGGGGGGATGCTTTCTTT.

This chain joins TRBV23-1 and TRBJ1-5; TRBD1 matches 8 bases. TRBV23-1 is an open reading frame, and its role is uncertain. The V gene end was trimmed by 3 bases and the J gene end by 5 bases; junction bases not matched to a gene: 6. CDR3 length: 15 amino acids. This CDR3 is CASSHPDRGYQPQHF. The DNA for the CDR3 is TGCGCCAGCAGTCACCCCGACAGGGGCTATCAGCCCCAGCATTTT.

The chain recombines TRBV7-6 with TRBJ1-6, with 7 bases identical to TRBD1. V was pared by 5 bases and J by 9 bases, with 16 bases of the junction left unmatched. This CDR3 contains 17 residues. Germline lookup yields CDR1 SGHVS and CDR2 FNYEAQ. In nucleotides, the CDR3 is TGTGCCAGCAGCAGACAACGTCAGGGGGTGAGCGGTTCACCCCTCCACTTT. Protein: CASSRQRQGVSGSPLHF.

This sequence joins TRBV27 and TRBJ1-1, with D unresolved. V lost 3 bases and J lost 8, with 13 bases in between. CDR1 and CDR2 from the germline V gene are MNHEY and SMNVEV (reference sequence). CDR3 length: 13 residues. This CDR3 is CASSFRFGLEAFF. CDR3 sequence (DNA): TGTGCCAGCAGTTTTAGGTTCGGCTTGGAAGCTTTCTTT.

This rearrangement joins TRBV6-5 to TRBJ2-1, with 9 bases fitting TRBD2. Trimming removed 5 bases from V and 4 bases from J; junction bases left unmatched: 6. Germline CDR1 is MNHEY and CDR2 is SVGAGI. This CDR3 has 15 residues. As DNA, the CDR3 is TGTGCCAGCAGTCTACTAGCGGGTTCGTACAATGAGCAGTTCTTC. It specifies CASSLLAGSYNEQFF.